This T cell receptor beta chain was identified during a study of blood T cell repertoires in COVID-19. Study background: Acute and convalescent COVID-19 specimens originated in the United States, Italy and Spain. PBMCs, B-cell-depleted T cells, or T cells were the source of the cDNA or gDNA that made up the material.

The CDR3 extends over 16 amino acids. V dropped 4 bases and J dropped 7; count of bases not matched to a gene: 12. Per germline, CDR1 SGHRS and CDR2 YFSETQ. Original processing notes: Researchers report that nucleated cell counts were estimated from reference gene primer amplification. Repertoires were generated with immunoSEQ multiplex PCR, while TCRdb's copy carries only in-frame clones and drops some. From that table come the V and J calls and clone size; the DNA was used to work out D and trimming. The repertoire holds 45,000 to 55,000 clones, 80% to 90% seen once, with around 27% in the top ten.

The rearrangement uses TRBV5-1 and TRBJ1-2; 11 nucleotides match TRBD1. The sample comprised peripheral blood. The clonotype comes from a human donor in a cohort sampled during active COVID-19. CDR3 region: CASSIVSGQGARGYTF. The CDR3 DNA sequence: TGCGCCAGCAGCATAGTATCAGGACAGGGGGCTCGTGGCTACACCTTC. The full variable domain, its missing parts supplied by reference TRBV5-1 and TRBJ1-2, is KAGVTQTPRYLIKTRGQQVTLSCSPISGHRSVSWYQQTPGQGLQFLFEYFSETQRNKGNFPGRFSGRQFSNSRSEMNVSTLELGDSALYLCASSIVSGQGARGYTFGSGTRLTVV.